This TCR beta chain was sequenced in a study of blood T cell repertoires in COVID-19 (dated by TCRdb to the early 2020s). About the study as a whole: Collaborator samples came from the United States, Italy and Spain and covered acute and convalescent phases of COVID-19. Where available, HLA class I and class II types were obtained from metadata supplied by the sample provider rather than from assay-based typing. The dataset comprised deeply sampled blood TCRbeta repertoires from subjects exposed to, actively infected with, or recovered from COVID-19. The material from the prospective study consisted of cDNA or gDNA derived from T cells, B-cell-depleted T cells, or PBMCs. Nearly every sample came with metadata listing a de-identified subject ID, COVID-19 status, age in years and sex. The samples were drawn from the first 160 participants of the ongoing ImmuneRACE study and from 950 to 1,500 subjects provided by 6 global collaborators. The repertoires were released in a freely available public database meant as a resource for research on the immune response to SARS-CoV-2. General findings and caveats noted by the study authors: Clinical and demographic metadata were provided uncurated, with the amount varying by source and participant.

TCRbeta CDR3 regions were amplified from genomic DNA by means of the immunoSEQ Assay, a bias-controlled multiplex PCR. Processing in the source paper ran as follows. The number of nucleated cells in each sample was estimated by amplification of reference gene primers within the assay. Sequence reads were collapsed and filtered to measure the absolute abundance of every unique TCRbeta CDR3 rearrangement. For each sample, productive Simpson clonality was calculated as the square root of Simpson's diversity index across productive rearrangements. The table comes from immuneACCESS by way of TCRdb, which keeps in-frame sequences with V and J called. Part of the clones is missing from these tables; in studies checked, under half for an unresolved V gene and the rest for unknown reasons. V and J calls and clone size come straight from that table; D and trimming were deduced from the DNA. In all, the sample holds approximately 290,000 clones, and 80% to 90% of those were seen once. The ten largest clones capture around 0.84% of the sample.

CDR1 and CDR2 are drawn from the germline V gene (reference sequence): SGHKS, YYEKEE. Taken from cysteine to phenylalanine, the CDR3 has 20 residues. CDR3 DNA only is kept here, 60 bases in frame from base 1. Unmatched junction bases come to 22, with V trimmed by 0 bases and J by 7 bases. Collaborating institutions collected whole blood in K2EDTA tubes following their own protocols. Collaborator samples were shipped for TCRbeta analysis as frozen whole blood, isolated PBMCs, or DNA extracted from either sample type. For this clone: This clone's antigen is unknown. Qualities for individual bases were not recorded, and no much larger clone is one base off.

This sequence originates from a man aged 25 to 40 with acute or convalescent COVID-19. The receptor chain draws on TRBV5-5 and TRBJ2-3; 8 bases in the middle match TRBD2. Sequences were obtained from peripheral blood. The CDR3 reads CASSLGAGGGPLTVVNTQYF. The base sequence is TGTGCCAGCAGCTTGGGGGCAGGCGGGGGGCCCCTCACGGTGGTAAATACGCAGTATTTT.